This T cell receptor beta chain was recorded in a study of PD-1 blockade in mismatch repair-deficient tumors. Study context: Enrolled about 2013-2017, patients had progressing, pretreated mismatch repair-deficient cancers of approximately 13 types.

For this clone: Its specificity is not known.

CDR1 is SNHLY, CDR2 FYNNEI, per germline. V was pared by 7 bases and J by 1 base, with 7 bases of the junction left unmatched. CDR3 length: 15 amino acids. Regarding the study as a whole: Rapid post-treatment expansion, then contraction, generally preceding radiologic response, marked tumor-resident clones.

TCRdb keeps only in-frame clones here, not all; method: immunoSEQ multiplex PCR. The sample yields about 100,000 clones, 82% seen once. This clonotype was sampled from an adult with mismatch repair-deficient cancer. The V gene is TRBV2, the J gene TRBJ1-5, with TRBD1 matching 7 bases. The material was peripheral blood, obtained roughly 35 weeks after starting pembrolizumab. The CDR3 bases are TGTGCCAGCAACTCTTTGGACAGGAGCAATCAGCCCCAGCATTTT. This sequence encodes CASNSLDRSNQPQHF.